The 23 T cell receptor beta chains below come from one sample, sequenced in a study of blood T cell repertoires in COVID-19 (dated by TCRdb to 2018 to 2021). The library relied on the immunoSEQ multiplex PCR assay. TCRdb retrieved this table from immuneACCESS and kept in-frame rearrangements only. Not all clones are present; in checked studies, unresolved V genes account for under half, and no reason is known for the remainder. The sample contains a few hundred thousand clones, around 81% of them found a single time. Of the sample, around 3.5% is held by the ten largest clones. Sequenced: PBMCs or T cells enriched from blood (not recorded which). All receptors come from a man in his fifties or sixties who had recovered from COVID-19.

This chain links TRBV19 with TRBJ1-2; D may be TRBD1 (6 bases). The germline V gene has CDR1 LNHDA and CDR2 SQIVND (reference sequence). The CDR3 consists of 13 residues. The V end was cut by 9 bases, the J end by 4 bases, with 15 bases between. CDR3 loop: CASTYQGSYGYTF. CDR3 nucleotides: TGTGCCAGCACTTACCAGGGGTCCTATGGCTACACCTTC. Combining the CDR3 with reference TRBV19 and TRBJ1-2 gives the whole variable domain DGGITQSPKYLFRKEGQNVTLSCEQNLNHDAMYWYRQDPGQGLRLIYYSQIVNDFQKGDIAEGYSVSREKKESFPLTVTSAQKNPTAFYLCASTYQGSYGYTFGSGTRLTVV.

This sequence joins TRBV3-1 (or the pseudogene TRBV3-2) and TRBJ1-1; the D is unclear. V lost 0 bases to trimming and J lost 11 bases, with 13 bases between them. Germline CDR1 reads LGHDT; CDR2 reads YNNKEL (reference sequence). This CDR3 has 13 residues. CDR3 loop: CASSQDPRSHAFF. CDR3 nucleotide sequence: TGTGCCAGCAGCCAAGATCCAAGGAGTCACGCTTTCTTT.

This clone has a single count. V usage is TRBV6-5 and J usage is TRBJ2-1, with 7 bases matching TRBD2. CDR1 and CDR2 (germline): MNHEY, SVGAGI. CDR3 length: 14 amino acids. The V gene end was trimmed by 10 bases and the J gene end by 0 bases; junction bases not matched to a gene: 6. In DNA, the CDR3 is TGTGCCACAAGACTAGCCGGCTCCTACAATGAGCAGTTCTTC. Its protein is CATRLAGSYNEQFF.

The chain employs TRBV3-1 (or the pseudogene TRBV3-2) and TRBJ2-6, with 9 bases that match TRBD2. The CDR3 is 20 amino acids. Per the germline V gene, CDR1 is LGHDT and CDR2 is YNNKEL (reference sequence). V was pared by 1 base and J by 0 bases, with 10 bases of the junction left unmatched. Written as DNA, the CDR3 is TGTGCCAGCAGCCAAGTGGCCCCCATAGCGGGGGACTCTGGGGCCAACGTCCTGACTTTC. As protein: CASSQVAPIAGDSGANVLTF.

The chain combines TRBV15 with TRBJ1-2; TRBD1 aligns across 8 bases. V shed 3 bases and J 7 bases; nucleotides not matched to a gene: 4. CDR1 is LNHNV, CDR2 YYDKDF, per germline (reference sequence). The CDR3 runs 13 residues. The CDR3 coding sequence is TGTGCCACCAGCAGGACAGGGGAAGGTGGCTACACCTTC. Translating gives CATSRTGEGGYTF.

This clone was detected once. The chain employs TRBV20-1 and TRBJ2-5; D remains unclear. Germline V lookup: CDR1 DFQATT, CDR2 SNEGSKA (reference sequence). Trimming left V 4 bases short and J 5 bases short, with 8 bases between. The CDR3 extends over 11 amino acids. The CDR3 loop is CSATVSETQYF. CDR3 nucleotide sequence: TGCAGTGCTACCGTCTCTGAGACCCAGTACTTC.

For the CDR3, the DNA is TGTGCCAGCAGAAAACAAGGGGCCTCCTCTGGAAACACCATATATTTT. Residues: CASRKQGASSGNTIYF. J is TRBJ1-3 and V is TRBV5-4; maybe TRBD1 (5 bases). Germline CDR1 and CDR2: SGHNT and YYREEE (reference sequence). This CDR3 contains 16 residues. V dropped 5 bases and J dropped 0 bases, with 15 bases sitting between them.

The CDR3 region is CASSPGWTEAFF. The DNA for the CDR3 is TGTGCCAGCAGCCCGGGGTGGACTGAAGCTTTCTTT. The V and J genes are TRBV7-8 and TRBJ1-1; D is ambiguous. The V gene lost 5 bases and the J gene lost 5 bases, with 9 bases spanning the gap. The CDR3 length is 12 residues. CDR1 and CDR2 (germline): SGHVS, FQNEAQ. The whole variable domain, filled in from reference TRBV7-8 and TRBJ1-1, reads GAGVSQSPRYKVAKRGQDVALRCDPISGHVSLFWYQQALGQGPEFLTYFQNEAQLDKSGLPSDRFFAERPEGSVSTLKIQRTQQEDSAVYLCASSPGWTEAFFGQGTRLTVV.

The genes are TRBV9 and TRBJ2-7, with D possibly being TRBD2 (7 bases). The V end lost 0 bases, the J end lost 4 bases, and 17 bases lay between the germline ends. The CDR3 totals 16 residues. Looked up from germline, CDR1 is SGDLS and CDR2 is YYNGEE. The CDR3 sequence: CASSVDQSGGYYEQYF. The DNA for the CDR3 is TGTGCCAGCAGCGTAGATCAGTCGGGGGGCTATTACGAGCAGTACTTC. Full variable domain (rest looked up from reference TRBV9 and TRBJ2-7): DSGVTQTPKHLITATGQRVTLRCSPRSGDLSVYWYQQSLDQGLQFLIQYYNGEERAKGNILERFSAQQFPDLHSELNLSSLELGDSALYFCASSVDQSGGYYEQYFGPGTRLTVT.

V usage is TRBV7-9 and J usage is TRBJ2-5; 9 nucleotides align to TRBD1. V shed 7 bases, J shed 5 bases, and the junction held 11 bases outside the gene matches. The CDR3 contains 15 residues. Per the germline V gene, CDR1 is SEHNR and CDR2 is FQNEAQ (reference sequence). CDR3 bases: TGTGCCAGCACCCGACCGGGACAGGGTGGCGAGACCCAGTACTTC. Its translation: CASTRPGQGGETQYF.

This clone has only a few counts. The V gene is TRBV11-2, the J gene TRBJ2-1, with D possibly matching TRBD2 (5 bases). Germline-derived CDR1 and CDR2 are SGHAT and FQNNGV. The CDR3 is 13 residues long. V dropped 5 bases and J dropped 9 bases, with 14 bases sitting between them. DNA for the CDR3: TGTGCCAGCAGCCCACCCCCTAGCAGTGAGCAGTTCTTC. Its translation: CASSPPPSSEQFF.

The gene calls are TRBV18 and TRBJ1-6; no definite D call. Between the trimmed V and J ends, which lost 3 bases and 9 bases, there was a span of 12 bases. The germline V gene encodes CDR1 KGHSH and CDR2 LQKENI. The CDR3 contains 14 residues. Here the CDR3 reads CASSPTVDFSPLHF. The CDR3 coding sequence is TGTGCCAGCTCACCCACCGTTGACTTTTCACCCCTCCACTTT.

This clone was seen more than once but under ten times. V is TRBV12-5 and J is TRBJ1-5; the match to TRBD1 covers 10 bases. Germline CDR1 LGHNT, CDR2 FRNRAP. The V gene end was trimmed by 4 bases and the J gene end by 4 bases; junction bases not matched to a gene: 7. The CDR3 loop spans 16 amino acids. The chain's CDR3 is CASGSLGQGVNQPQHF. The CDR3 region has the DNA TGTGCTAGTGGTTCTCTCGGACAGGGGGTTAATCAGCCCCAGCATTTT.

The rearrangement links TRBV15 to TRBJ2-1; TRBD2 might be the D (6 bases). Trimming pared 0 bases from V and 9 bases from J, leaving 12 bases between. Germline V gene sequence: CDR1 LNHNV, CDR2 YYDKDF (reference sequence). The CDR3 runs to 14 residues. The CDR3 DNA follows: TGTGCCACCAGCAGAGATACTAGCTGGGGTGAGCAGTTCTTC. Amino acid sequence: CATSRDTSWGEQFF.

The J gene is TRBJ1-2, the V gene TRBV7-9; D ambiguous. Trimming removed 1 base from V and 0 bases from J, with 6 bases in between. The CDR3 sequence is 14 residues long. CDR1 SEHNR and CDR2 FQNEAQ come from the germline V gene (reference sequence). CDR3 residues: CASSLEGANYGYTF. CDR3 DNA sequence: TGTGCCAGCAGCTTAGAGGGAGCTAACTATGGCTACACCTTC.

The rearrangement joins TRBV24-1 to TRBJ2-1; 14 bases align to TRBD2. This CDR3 is 17 amino acids long. Germline CDR1 reads KGHDR; CDR2 reads SFDVKD. Germline trimming cut 4 bases from V and 9 bases from J; bases unmatched to any gene: 10. CDR3 coding DNA: TGTGCCACCAGTGAGTCCGGACTAGCGGGAGGACGGATTGAGCAGTTCTTC. Amino acids: CATSESGLAGGRIEQFF.

This clone occurred a few times. Additional DNA sequences in this sample encode the identical CDR3. The rearrangement uses TRBV5-1 and TRBJ1-5; 7 bases align to TRBD1. J was trimmed by 1 base and V by 0 bases; bases with no gene match: 1. This CDR3 has 15 amino acids. Germline values: CDR1 SGHRS, CDR2 YFSETQ. The CDR3 DNA reads as TGCGCCAGCAGCTTGGCAGGGGGGAGCAATCAGCCCCAGCATTTT. Translation gives CASSLAGGSNQPQHF. Complete variable domain (other parts from reference TRBV5-1 and TRBJ1-5): KAGVTQTPRYLIKTRGQQVTLSCSPISGHRSVSWYQQTPGQGLQFLFEYFSETQRNKGNFPGRFSGRQFSNSRSEMNVSTLELGDSALYLCASSLAGGSNQPQHFGDGTRLSIL.

The gene calls are TRBV6-5 and TRBJ1-5; D unclear. The V end was cut by 9 bases, the J end by 8 bases, with 17 bases between. The length of the CDR3 is 13 residues. Germline V CDR1 and CDR2: MNHEY, SVGAGI. This CDR3 reads CASRELNGKPQHF. The CDR3 nucleotides are TGTGCCAGTCGGGAGCTTAACGGTAAGCCCCAGCATTTT.

The chain joins TRBV6-2 or TRBV6-3 to TRBJ2-7; D perhaps matches TRBD1 (5 bases). This CDR3 is 13 amino acids long. The V end lost 2 bases, the J end lost 3 bases, and 8 bases lay between the germline ends. Germline assignment: CDR1 MNHEY and CDR2 SVGEGT. The CDR3 reads CASSYDSFYEQYF. The CDR3 DNA follows: TGTGCCAGCAGTTACGACAGTTTCTACGAGCAGTACTTC.

V and J are TRBV7-9 and TRBJ1-1; D not certain. Germline CDR1 reads SEHNR; CDR2 reads FQNEAQ (reference sequence). The CDR3 is 14 amino acids. Between the trimmed V and J ends, which lost 3 bases and 4 bases, there was a span of 12 bases. This chain's CDR3 is CASSLVFASTEAFF. As DNA, the CDR3 is TGTGCCAGCAGCTTGGTCTTCGCGAGCACTGAAGCTTTCTTT.

The V and J genes are TRBV7-2 and TRBJ2-7; D possibly corresponds to TRBD2 (6 bases). Per the germline V gene, CDR1 is SGHTA and CDR2 is FQGNSA. V lost 2 bases, J lost 0 bases, and 11 bases lay in between. This CDR3 comprises 15 residues. The CDR3 protein is CASSLRSSDSYEQYF. CDR3 DNA sequence: TGTGCCAGCAGCTTACGTTCTAGCGACTCCTACGAGCAGTACTTC. Full variable domain (remainder filled in from reference TRBV7-2 and TRBJ2-7): GAGVSQSPSNKVTEKGKDVELRCDPISGHTALYWYRQSLGQGLEFLIYFQGNSAPDKSGLPSDRFSAERTGGSVSTLTIQRTQQEDSAVYLCASSLRSSDSYEQYFGPGTRLTVT.

The chain is built from TRBV25-1 and TRBJ1-1; D gene unclear. The germline gives CDR1 MGHDK, CDR2 SYGVNS. Trimming removed 5 bases at V and 7 bases at J, with 20 bases between. The CDR3 extends over 15 amino acids. The CDR3 loop reads CASSSSFQPGIEAFF. For the CDR3, the DNA is TGTGCCAGCAGTAGCTCGTTTCAGCCCGGGATTGAAGCTTTCTTT.

This rearrangement joins TRBV4-3 to TRBJ2-7; D might be TRBD2 (7 bases). There are 17 residues in the CDR3. V was pared by 1 base and J by 4 bases, with 20 bases between. CDR1 is LGHNA, CDR2 YSLEER, per germline. This chain's CDR3 is CASSQGTGASGFYEQYF. DNA of the CDR3: TGCGCCAGCAGCCAAGGGACGGGGGCTAGCGGATTTTACGAGCAGTACTTC.